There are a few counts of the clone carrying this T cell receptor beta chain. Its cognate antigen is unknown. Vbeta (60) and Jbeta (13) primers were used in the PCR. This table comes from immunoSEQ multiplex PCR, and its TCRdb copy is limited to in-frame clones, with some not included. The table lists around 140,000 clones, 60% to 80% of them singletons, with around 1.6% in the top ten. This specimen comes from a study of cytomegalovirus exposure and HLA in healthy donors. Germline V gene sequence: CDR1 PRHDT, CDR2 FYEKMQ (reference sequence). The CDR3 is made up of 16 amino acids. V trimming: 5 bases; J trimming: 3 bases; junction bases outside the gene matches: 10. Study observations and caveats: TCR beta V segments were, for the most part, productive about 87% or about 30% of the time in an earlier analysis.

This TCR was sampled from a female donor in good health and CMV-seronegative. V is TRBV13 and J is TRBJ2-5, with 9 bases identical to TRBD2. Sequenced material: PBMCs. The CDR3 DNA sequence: TGTGCCAGCAGCCTAGCAGCGGGGGGAATCAAAGAGACCCAGTACTTC. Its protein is CASSLAAGGIKETQYF.